The source of this TCR beta chain is a study of siplizumab effects on memory and regulatory T cells. Study conclusions and caveats: Siplizumab cultures yielded proliferating Tregs whose suppressive function was not confirmed.

Assay used: immunoSEQ multiplex PCR; TCRdb lists only in-frame clones, some missing. The table includes 70,000 to 100,000 clones, over 85% detected once. Details on this clone: Its antigen is not known.

CDR3 length: 15 amino acids. Germline lookup yields CDR1 MNHEY and CDR2 SMNVEV (reference sequence). The V and J ends lost 5 bases and 3 bases, in that order; junction bases with no gene match: 8. Sequencing input: CD8+ T cells sorted from blood. This chain connects TRBV27 to TRBJ2-7; 9 bases map to TRBD1. This sequence was found in a human donor in good health. DNA of the CDR3: TGTGCCAGCAGTCCCCCCGGGACAGGGCGCTACGAGCAGTACTTC. Amino acid sequence: CASSPPGTGRYEQYF.